These 26 T cell receptor beta chains came from one sample sequenced in a study of cytomegalovirus exposure and HLA in healthy donors. In the PCR, 60 Vbeta and 13 Jbeta primers were used. Produced via immunoSEQ multiplex PCR; TCRdb's table is partial and in-frame only. The sample has some 160,000 clones, around 77% seen once; the top ten hold around 2.4%. Material: PBMCs. Source of these receptors: a man between 60 and 75 years old in good health and CMV-seronegative.

The chain uses TRBV23-1 and TRBJ1-5; 10 nucleotides match TRBD1. TRBV23-1 is an ORF, with its function uncertain. Trimming removed 4 bases from V and 2 bases from J; junction bases left unmatched: 5. CDR3 size: 16 residues. CDR3 bases: TGCGCCAGCAGTCCCGCGACAGGGGGCGGCAATCAGCCCCAGCATTTT. Its translation is CASSPATGGGNQPQHF.

Notes on this clone: The junction differs from germline at one of its ends, possibly a read error. The V and J genes are TRBV7-9 and TRBJ2-3; possible D gene TRBD2, 6 bases. This CDR3 has 12 amino acids. CDR1 and CDR2 (germline): SEHNR, FQNEAQ (reference sequence). The CDR3 here is CSSSYGGYTQYF. CDR3 DNA: TGTTCCAGCAGCTATGGAGGGTATACGCAGTATTTT.

The gene calls are TRBV28 and TRBJ1-1; D is undetermined. The length of the CDR3 is 14 residues. Trimming shortened V by 8 bases and J by 1 base, and 14 bases separated the two germline ends. CDR1 is MDHEN and CDR2 is SYDVKM in the germline V gene. DNA of the CDR3: TGTGCCAGCCCCCCAGCGGGCGAGAACACTGAAGCTTTCTTT. Its protein is CASPPAGENTEAFF.

The rearrangement uses TRBV7-8 and TRBJ2-3; 10 nucleotides agree with TRBD2. Germline V gene lookup returns CDR1 SGHVS and CDR2 FQNEAQ. The length of the CDR3 is 16 residues. V lost 4 bases, J lost 0 bases, and 4 bases stayed unmatched. For the CDR3, the DNA is TGTGCCAGCAGCTCCAAGACTAGCGGGAGCACAGATACGCAGTATTTT. As protein: CASSSKTSGSTDTQYF.

The genes are TRBV19 and TRBJ2-2; TRBD1 agrees at 7 bases. Germline CDR1 and CDR2: LNHDA and SQIVND (reference sequence). This CDR3 is built from 15 residues. V shed 1 base and J 1 base; nucleotides not matched to a gene: 0. CDR3 in amino acids: CASSIGTGNTGELFF. Written as DNA, the CDR3 is TGTGCCAGTAGTATAGGGACAGGGAACACCGGGGAGCTGTTTTTT.

The CDR3 loop is CAMATGYEAFF. CDR3 sequence (DNA): TGTGCCATGGCGACAGGTTATGAAGCTTTCTTT. This sequence joins TRBV10-3 and TRBJ1-1; TRBD1 might be the D (6 bases). The CDR3 length is 11 residues. V was cut by 9 bases and J by 7 bases, with 12 bases left in between. In germline, CDR1 is ENHRY, CDR2 SYGVKD.

The chain employs TRBV5-4 and TRBJ2-5; TRBD2 matches at 13 bases. V shed 2 bases, J shed 4 bases, and the junction held 2 bases outside the gene matches. CDR1 is SGHNT, CDR2 YYREEE, per germline (reference sequence). The CDR3 covers 15 residues. CDR3 in DNA: TGTGCCAGCAGCTTACTAGCGGGGGGGCGAGAGACCCAGTACTTC. It codes for CASSLLAGGRETQYF.

This clone was counted between two and nine times. The chain couples TRBV5-6 to TRBJ1-1; 8 positions match TRBD1. Losses at the gene ends were 3 bases for V and 4 bases for J; bases not matched to a gene: 11. CDR3 length: 16 amino acids. CDR1 SGHDT and CDR2 YYEEEE come from the germline V gene. As DNA, the CDR3 is TGTGCCAGCAGCTCCTTATTTACAGGGGGGGTCACTGAAGCTTTCTTT. Translated: CASSSLFTGGVTEAFF.

CDR3 amino acids: CASSQTGDNQPQHF. CDR3 DNA: TGTGCCAGCAGCCAGACAGGGGACAATCAGCCCCAGCATTTT. V is TRBV6-1 and J is TRBJ1-5; 8 bases fit TRBD1. This CDR3 comprises 14 residues. The junction had 4 bases not matched to a gene; V was cut back by 6 bases and J by 3 bases. In germline, CDR1 is MNHNS, CDR2 SASEGT.

The chain employs TRBV9 and TRBJ1-3, with 8 positions matching TRBD1. Germline trimming cut 5 bases from V and 5 bases from J; bases unmatched to any gene: 9. Germline CDR1 reads SGDLS; CDR2 reads YYNGEE. The CDR3 is 15 amino acids. The CDR3 coding sequence is TGTGCCAGCAGTCAGAGTGGACAGGGACGAAACACCATATATTTT. It translates to CASSQSGQGRNTIYF.

The CDR3 DNA follows: TGCGCCAGCAGCTTGGCGGGGACAGGGTCCAATGAGCAGTTCTTC. Translating gives CASSLAGTGSNEQFF. V usage is TRBV5-1 and J usage is TRBJ2-1, with 9 bases identical to TRBD1. The germline V gene has CDR1 SGHRS and CDR2 YFSETQ. This CDR3 comprises 15 residues. Trimming removed 0 bases from V and 6 bases from J; junction bases left unmatched: 4.

This chain uses TRBV2 with TRBJ2-3, with D tentatively TRBD1 (6 bases). The V end lost 5 bases, the J end lost 2 bases, and 14 bases lay between the germline ends. CDR1 SNHLY and CDR2 FYNNEI come from the germline V gene. CDR3 length: 15 amino acids. CDR3 nucleotide sequence: TGTGCCAGCAGTCACAGGGCCCTGGACACAGATACGCAGTATTTT. Protein product: CASSHRALDTDTQYF.

J is TRBJ1-2 and V is TRBV4-1; possibly TRBD1 for D (6 bases). This CDR3 is 15 amino acids long. Germline CDR1 MGHRA, CDR2 YSYEKL. Trimming stripped 3 bases from V and 2 bases from J, with 13 bases between. Written as DNA, the CDR3 is TGCGCCAGCAGCCATCCCACTACAGGGAACTATGGCTACACCTTC. Its translation is CASSHPTTGNYGYTF.

V gene TRBV7-9 combines with J gene TRBJ1-1; 8 nucleotides line up with TRBD1. The trim removed 5 bases at V and 3 bases at J, leaving 8 bases unmatched. The CDR3 extends over 15 amino acids. CDR1 is SEHNR, CDR2 FQNEAQ, per germline (reference sequence). This chain's CDR3 is CASSDPLTGDTEAFF. The DNA of the CDR3 is TGTGCCAGCAGCGACCCGCTGACAGGGGACACTGAAGCTTTCTTT. Full variable domain (missing parts from reference TRBV7-9 and TRBJ1-1): DTGVSQNPRHKITKRGQNVTFRCDPISEHNRLYWYRQTLGQGPEFLTYFQNEAQLEKSRLLSDRFSAERPKGSFSTLEIQRTEQGDSAMYLCASSDPLTGDTEAFFGQGTRLTVV.

The V gene is TRBV6-5, the J gene TRBJ2-6, with D possibly TRBD1 on 5 matching bases. The CDR3 consists of 15 residues. The V gene's germline CDR1 is MNHEY and CDR2 SVGAGI. Between the trimmed V and J ends, which lost 2 bases and 3 bases, there was a span of 8 bases. The DNA of the CDR3 is TGTGCCAGCAGTTACGGACAACTTGGGGCCAACGTCCTGACTTTC. It encodes CASSYGQLGANVLTF.

The chain is built from TRBV7-2 and TRBJ2-7; no definite D call. CDR1 is SGHTA, CDR2 FQGNSA, per germline. The CDR3 consists of 15 residues. V was shortened by 0 bases and J by 2 bases, with 11 bases between the two germline ends. The CDR3, as DNA: TGTGCCAGCAGCTTAGCGGGCAGTACCCCCTACGAGCAGTACTTC. Its translation: CASSLAGSTPYEQYF.

V usage is TRBV29-1 and J usage is TRBJ2-1; no clear D gene. Germline assignment: CDR1 SQVTM and CDR2 ANQGSEA. Trimming removed 7 bases from V and 2 bases from J, with 9 bases in between. CDR3 length: 12 residues. The CDR3 loop is CSAIYAYNEQFF. CDR3 DNA sequence: TGCAGCGCCATCTACGCCTACAATGAGCAGTTCTTC.

The chain combines TRBV27 with TRBJ2-5; D unclear. The germline CDR1 and CDR2 sequences are MNHEY and SMNVEV (reference sequence). The ends were cut back, 6 bases at V and 4 bases at J, with 12 bases in the middle. The CDR3 runs to 13 residues. The CDR3 spells CASRQSGLETQYF. The DNA of the CDR3 is TGTGCCAGCAGACAATCGGGTCTAGAGACCCAGTACTTC.

The V and J genes are TRBV6-4 and TRBJ1-2; D gene uncertain. The V and J ends lost 0 bases and 2 bases respectively, with 10 bases between them. This CDR3 comprises 15 residues. Germline CDR1 reads MRHNA; CDR2 reads SNTAGT. The CDR3 loop is CASSDSTGGNYGYTF. For the CDR3, the DNA is TGTGCCAGCAGTGACTCGACGGGAGGGAACTATGGCTACACCTTC.

The V gene is TRBV4-3, the J gene TRBJ2-1; 11 nucleotides align to TRBD1. The germline CDR1 and CDR2 sequences are LGHNA and YSLEER. There are 16 residues in the CDR3. The J segment lost 7 bases and the V segment lost 0 bases, leaving 5 bases of the junction unmatched. The CDR3 bases are TGCGCCAGCAGCCAAGATCCGGGACAGGGGGGAAATGAGCAGTTCTTC. It yields the protein CASSQDPGQGGNEQFF.

V and J are TRBV5-1 and TRBJ2-1; weak D call: TRBD1 (6 bases). This CDR3 is 17 amino acids long. Germline V gene lookup returns CDR1 SGHRS and CDR2 YFSETQ. V was cut by 0 bases and J by 2 bases, with 15 bases left in between. Written as DNA, the CDR3 is TGCGCCAGCAGCTTGGGTGGGGGCAGGGTCCCCTACAATGAGCAGTTCTTC. Translating it yields CASSLGGGRVPYNEQFF.

The chain couples TRBV19 to TRBJ2-2, with TRBD1 matching over 10 bases. The CDR3 extends over 17 amino acids. Germline V gene lookup returns CDR1 LNHDA and CDR2 SQIVND (reference sequence). V was pared by 3 bases and J by 0 bases, with 4 bases of the junction left unmatched. The CDR3 here is CASSIWDRGANTGELFF. The CDR3, as DNA: TGTGCCAGTAGTATTTGGGACAGGGGCGCGAACACCGGGGAGCTGTTTTTT. The full variable domain, in which reference TRBV19 and TRBJ2-2 provide the parts outside the CDR3, is DGGITQSPKYLFRKEGQNVTLSCEQNLNHDAMYWYRQDPGQGLRLIYYSQIVNDFQKGDIAEGYSVSREKKESFPLTVTSAQKNPTAFYLCASSIWDRGANTGELFFGEGSRLTVL.

This chain connects TRBV19 to TRBJ1-1, with D possibly matching TRBD1 (6 bases). CDR3 length equals 12 residues. V lost 0 bases and J lost 11, with 10 bases in between. CDR1 LNHDA and CDR2 SQIVND come from the germline V gene (reference sequence). The CDR3 here is CASSIDQGRAFF. CDR3 coding DNA: TGTGCCAGTAGTATAGATCAGGGGCGGGCTTTCTTT.

This clone was counted a single time. The CDR3, as DNA: TGTGCCAGCAGCTTAGTGGGGGGTAGGGCTTTCTTT. As protein: CASSLVGGRAFF. The gene calls are TRBV7-2 and TRBJ1-1; possibly TRBD1 for D (5 bases). V was pared by 1 base and J by 11 bases, with 11 bases between. The CDR3 contains 12 residues. Germline-derived CDR1 and CDR2 are SGHTA and FQGNSA.

This clone was seen a few times. This chain uses TRBV2 with TRBJ2-5, with D possibly TRBD2 on 5 matching bases. The germline gives CDR1 SNHLY, CDR2 FYNNEI. This CDR3 is built from 15 residues. The V end lost 1 base, the J end lost 0 bases, and 9 bases lay between the germline ends. DNA of the CDR3: TGTGCCAGCAGTGAAGAAGCTAGCTACCAAGAGACCCAGTACTTC. This gives the protein CASSEEASYQETQYF.

A single count supports this clone. This sequence joins TRBV9 and TRBJ2-7, with TRBD2 as a possible D gene (7 bases). This CDR3 comprises 13 residues. Per germline, CDR1 SGDLS and CDR2 YYNGEE. Deletions cut 4 bases from V and 6 bases from J, with 14 bases between. The CDR3 nucleotides are TGTGCCAGCAGCCGGGGGGCTTCGACCGAGCAGTACTTC. It translates to CASSRGASTEQYF.